Below, 14 T cell receptor beta chains from the same sample are listed, as sequenced in a study of blood T cell repertoires in COVID-19. Some clones are missing from TCRdb's copy, which holds only in-frame ones; the method was immunoSEQ multiplex PCR. The repertoire holds about 250,000 clones, with roughly 80% as singletons. Material: PBMCs or T cells enriched from blood (not recorded which). Receptors originate from a man aged 35 to 55 who had been exposed to COVID-19.

This chain links TRBV12-3 or TRBV12-4 with TRBJ1-2; D gene unclear. This CDR3 has 13 residues. V gave up 1 base and J gave up 4 bases, with 7 bases separating them. CDR3 bases: TGTGCCAGCAGTTTAGGCGGCCCCTATGGCTACACCTTC. Amino acid sequence: CASSLGGPYGYTF.

The gene calls are TRBV5-1 and TRBJ1-2, with D possibly matching TRBD1 (5 bases). The ends were cut back, 4 bases at V and 0 bases at J, with 7 bases in the middle. CDR1 and CDR2 from the germline V gene are SGHRS and YFSETQ. The CDR3 contains 13 residues. The CDR3 loop is CASSRGTNYGYTF. CDR3 in DNA: TGCGCCAGCAGCAGGGGTACTAACTATGGCTACACCTTC.

The V gene is TRBV18, the J gene TRBJ1-5; no reliable D call. CDR1 is KGHSH and CDR2 is LQKENI in the germline V gene. This CDR3 comprises 13 residues. The V gene lost 5 bases and the J gene lost 5 bases, with 10 bases spanning the gap. The CDR3 loop is CASSSTADQPQHF. As DNA, the CDR3 is TGTGCCAGCTCAAGTACAGCGGATCAGCCCCAGCATTTT.

The V call is TRBV9, the J call TRBJ2-1; TRBD2 matches 9 bases. Trimming cost V 0 bases and J 5 bases; bases outside gene matches: 3. Germline CDR1 SGDLS, CDR2 YYNGEE. The CDR3 is 15 amino acids. CDR3 coding DNA: TGTGCCAGCAGCGTAGCGGGACTAGCCCACAATGAGCAGTTCTTC. Residues: CASSVAGLAHNEQFF.

This sequence joins TRBV13 and TRBJ1-4; no definite D call. The CDR3 runs to 12 residues. CDR1 and CDR2 (germline): PRHDT, FYEKMQ (reference sequence). Trimming removed 4 bases at V and 4 bases at J, with 4 bases between. This CDR3 reads CASSSNNEKLFF. DNA of the CDR3: TGTGCCAGCAGCTCAAATAATGAAAAACTGTTTTTT.

The gene calls are TRBV30 and TRBJ1-1; D might be TRBD1 (5 bases). Germline V gene sequence: CDR1 GTSNPN, CDR2 SVGIG (reference sequence). Trimming stripped 1 base from V and 1 base from J, with 7 bases between. This CDR3 has 13 residues. In DNA form, the CDR3 reads TGTGCCTGGAGTGAGGGGCCGAACACTGAAGCTTTCTTT. Its translation is CAWSEGPNTEAFF.

V gene TRBV7-9 combines with J gene TRBJ1-2, with D possibly TRBD1 on 6 matching bases. Germline CDR1 SEHNR, CDR2 FQNEAQ (reference sequence). The CDR3 has 15 residues. V was cut by 8 bases and J by 5 bases, with 21 bases left in between. The CDR3 reads CASAPGGAQIYGYTF. The DNA for the CDR3 is TGTGCCAGCGCCCCCGGGGGGGCCCAAATATATGGCTACACCTTC.

This rearrangement joins TRBV5-4 to TRBJ1-2, with D unresolved. CDR3 length: 13 residues. V was shortened by 3 bases and J by 0 bases, with 6 bases between the two germline ends. Germline CDR1 and CDR2: SGHNT and YYREEE (reference sequence). The CDR3 region has the DNA TGTGCCAGCAGCTCTACAGCTAACTATGGCTACACCTTC. Translated: CASSSTANYGYTF.

The gene calls are TRBV29-1 and TRBJ2-5; 15 bases fit TRBD2. Germline V lookup: CDR1 SQVTM, CDR2 ANQGSEA. The CDR3 is 16 residues long. The V segment lost 3 bases and the J segment 2 bases; nucleotides outside the gene matches: 4. The CDR3 region has the DNA TGCAGCGTTGAGGGACTAGCGGGAGGTAGGCAAGAGACCCAGTACTTC. The encoded protein is CSVEGLAGGRQETQYF. Together with reference TRBV29-1 and TRBJ2-5, the CDR3 gives the full variable domain: SAVISQKPSRDICQRGTSLTIQCQVDSQVTMMFWYRQQPGQSLTLIATANQGSEATYESGFVIDKFPISRPNLTFSTLTVSNMSPEDSSIYLCSVEGLAGGRQETQYFGPGTRLLVL.

V usage is TRBV11-3 and J usage is TRBJ1-5; 11 nucleotides line up with TRBD1. The CDR3 runs 19 residues. CDR1 SGHNT and CDR2 YENEEA come from the germline V gene. With 0 bases clipped from V and 0 bases from J, the junction kept 7 bases outside the gene matches. CDR3 sequence reads: CASSLDGTGGLYSNQPQHF. The CDR3 nucleotides read TGTGCCAGCAGCTTAGACGGGACAGGGGGACTATATAGCAATCAGCCCCAGCATTTT. Based on the CDR3 plus reference TRBV11-3 and TRBJ1-5, the full variable domain is EAGVVQSPRYKIIEKKQPVAFWCNPISGHNTLYWYLQNLGQGPELLIRYENEEAVDDSQLPKDRFSAERLKGVDSTLKIQPAELGDSAVYLCASSLDGTGGLYSNQPQHFGDGTRLSIL.

In regard to this clone: Additional DNA sequences in this sample encode the identical CDR3. The chain recombines TRBV29-1 with TRBJ1-1; no clear D gene. Trimming took 5 bases from V and 1 from J, leaving 5 bases between them. Germline values: CDR1 SQVTM, CDR2 ANQGSEA. The CDR3 is 11 amino acids. The CDR3 coding sequence is TGCAGCGTTCCGGGGAACACTGAAGCTTTCTTT. Encoded protein: CSVPGNTEAFF.

A few counts support this clone. The chain employs TRBV19 and TRBJ2-2; TRBD1 matches at 7 bases. Germline-derived CDR1 and CDR2 are LNHDA and SQIVND (reference sequence). The CDR3 is 15 residues long. J lost 4 bases, V lost 3 bases, and 5 bases had no gene match. The CDR3 sequence: CASSIQGQITGELFF. CDR3 sequence (DNA): TGTGCCAGTAGTATCCAGGGACAGATCACCGGGGAGCTGTTTTTT. The full variable domain, rest sourced from reference TRBV19 and TRBJ2-2, is DGGITQSPKYLFRKEGQNVTLSCEQNLNHDAMYWYRQDPGQGLRLIYYSQIVNDFQKGDIAEGYSVSREKKESFPLTVTSAQKNPTAFYLCASSIQGQITGELFFGEGSRLTVL.

The chain is built from TRBV2 and TRBJ1-2; perhaps TRBD1 as D (5 bases). The CDR3 loop spans 14 amino acids. Trimming took 0 bases from V and 6 from J, leaving 11 bases between them. CDR1 is SNHLY and CDR2 is FYNNEI in the germline V gene. This CDR3 is CASSEAEGLNGYTF. Here the CDR3 DNA reads TGTGCCAGCAGTGAAGCGGAGGGGCTGAATGGCTACACCTTC.

The V call is TRBV10-3, the J call TRBJ2-1; 7 bases match TRBD2. J gave up 7 bases and V 2 bases, and 11 bases lay outside the gene matches. The CDR3 runs 16 residues. Germline CDR1 is ENHRY and CDR2 is SYGVKD. CDR3 coding DNA: TGTGCCATCAGTGAGCCGGCCGGGGGGTCGAGGAATGAGCAGTTCTTC. Protein: CAISEPAGGSRNEQFF.